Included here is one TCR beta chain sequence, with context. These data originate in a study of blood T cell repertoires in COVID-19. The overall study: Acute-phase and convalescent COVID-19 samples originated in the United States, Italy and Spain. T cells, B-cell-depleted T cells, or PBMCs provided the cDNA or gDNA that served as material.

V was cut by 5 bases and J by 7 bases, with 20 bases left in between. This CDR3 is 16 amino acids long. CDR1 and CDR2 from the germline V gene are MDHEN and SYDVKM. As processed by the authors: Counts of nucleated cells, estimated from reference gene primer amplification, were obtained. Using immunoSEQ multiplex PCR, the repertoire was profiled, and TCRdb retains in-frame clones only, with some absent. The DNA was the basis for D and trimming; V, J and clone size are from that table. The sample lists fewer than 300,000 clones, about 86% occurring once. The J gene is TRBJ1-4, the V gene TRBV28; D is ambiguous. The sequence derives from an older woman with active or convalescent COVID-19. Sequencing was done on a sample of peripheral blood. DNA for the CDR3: TGTGCCAGCAGTCCCCCTGCGGTGCGGGGTAGTGAAAAACTGTTTTTT. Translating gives CASSPPAVRGSEKLFF.